The 24 T cell receptor beta chains given below trace back to one sample, sequenced in a study of T cells after yellow fever vaccination. MiXCR, applied by TCRdb to the 5' RACE reads, yields one record per CDR3 protein. The table includes 300,000 to 350,000 distinct CDR3 sequences, 8% to 9.5% detected once. The source material was PBMCs, sampled more than 40 days after the first yellow fever vaccination. The receptor source for this set is a man between 18 and 29 years old who received the YFV17D yellow fever vaccine.

This chain joins TRBV20-1 and TRBJ2-7; unclear D gene. With 1 base removed from V and 3 bases from J, the gap between germline ends came to 13 bases. The CDR3 spans 14 residues. In germline, CDR1 is DFQATT, CDR2 SNEGSKA (reference sequence). CDR3 DNA sequence: TGCAGTGCTAGAGGCGGCTCAAAAAGCTACGAGCAGTACTTC. Protein sequence: CSARGGSKSYEQYF.

The rearrangement uses TRBV18 and TRBJ1-4, with D tentatively TRBD1 (6 bases). The CDR3 is made up of 13 amino acids. The germline CDR1 and CDR2 sequences are KGHSH and LQKENI. Trimming removed 6 bases at V and 8 bases at J, with 13 bases between. CDR3 loop: CASSLGQPEKLFF. The CDR3 coding sequence is TGTGCCAGCTCCCTCGGACAGCCGGAAAAACTGTTTTTT.

The sample holds many counts of this clonotype. CDR3 bases: TGCGCCAGCAGCCCACCGCAGGACTACAATGAGCAGTTCTTC. Amino acid sequence: CASSPPQDYNEQFF. The genes are TRBV5-1 and TRBJ2-1; D gene unclear. CDR3 length: 14 amino acids. The V gene lost 4 bases and the J gene lost 3 bases, with 11 bases spanning the gap. In germline, CDR1 is SGHRS, CDR2 YFSETQ.

The chain combines TRBV2 with TRBJ2-1; D unclear. The V end lost 4 bases, the J end lost 0 bases, and 7 bases lay between the germline ends. CDR3 length: 14 residues. Looked up from germline, CDR1 is SNHLY and CDR2 is FYNNEI. CDR3 residues: CASSAALSYNEQFF. CDR3 DNA sequence: TGTGCCAGCAGTGCTGCCCTCTCCTACAATGAGCAGTTCTTC.

CDR3 sequence: CASSLDRDETQYF. The CDR3 bases are TGTGCCAGCAGCTTAGACAGGGACGAGACCCAGTACTTC. The chain links TRBV7-2 to TRBJ2-5; D possibly corresponds to TRBD1 (6 bases). This CDR3 is 13 amino acids long. Trimming took off 1 base at V and 5 bases at J, with 8 bases between the two ends. Germline loops: CDR1 SGHTA, CDR2 FQGNSA.

This clonotype has more than one count but fewer than ten. CDR3 residues: CASSVGQGAGDEQFF. The CDR3 DNA sequence: TGTGCCAGCAGCGTAGGACAGGGGGCTGGGGATGAGCAGTTCTTC. J is TRBJ2-1 and V is TRBV9; 10 bases are a match to TRBD1. This CDR3 region has 15 residues. With V trimmed by 0 bases and J by 8 bases, 5 bases remained unmatched. From germline, CDR1 is SGDLS and CDR2 YYNGEE.

The DNA of the CDR3 is TGCAGTGCTAGGTACCCGGGGGGCAATCAGCCCCAGCATTTT. Its protein product is CSARYPGGNQPQHF. The V call is TRBV20-1, the J call TRBJ1-5, with D maybe TRBD1 (5 bases). With 3 bases removed from V and 2 bases from J, the gap between germline ends came to 11 bases. Germline lookup yields CDR1 DFQATT and CDR2 SNEGSKA (reference sequence). The CDR3 is 14 residues long.

The chain couples TRBV20-1 to TRBJ2-1; D uncertain. From germline, CDR1 is DFQATT and CDR2 SNEGSKA (reference sequence). The germline V and J ends were trimmed by 6 bases and 5 bases, with 8 bases remaining between them. The CDR3 consists of 11 residues. The CDR3 bases are TGCAGTGCCCAGAAGCACAATGAGCAGTTCTTC. It yields the protein CSAQKHNEQFF.

The chain links TRBV9 to TRBJ2-5, with 9 bases that match TRBD2. CDR3 length equals 17 residues. The germline gives CDR1 SGDLS, CDR2 YYNGEE. Trimming removed 3 bases from V and 1 base from J; junction bases left unmatched: 10. DNA of the CDR3: TGTGCCAGCAGCGCACTCCCGGCGGGAGGGGGCCAAGAGACCCAGTACTTC. Translation gives CASSALPAGGGQETQYF.

The chain joins TRBV4-3 to TRBJ2-1; tentative D call: TRBD1 (6 bases). V gave up 1 base and J gave up 3 bases, with 10 bases separating them. Germline values: CDR1 LGHNA, CDR2 YSLEER. The CDR3 totals 15 residues. CDR3 amino acids: CASSQGGLNYNEQFF. CDR3 bases: TGCGCCAGCAGCCAAGGGGGGCTGAACTACAATGAGCAGTTCTTC.

This clonotype was observed a handful of times. The J gene is TRBJ1-2, the V gene TRBV2; D may be TRBD1 (5 bases). Trimming shortened V by 6 bases and J by 4 bases, and 9 bases separated the two germline ends. CDR1 and CDR2 (germline): SNHLY, FYNNEI. The CDR3 has 12 residues. The CDR3 sequence: CASRGQSYGYTF. The CDR3 DNA follows: TGTGCCAGCAGGGGGCAGTCCTATGGCTACACCTTC.

The chain couples TRBV29-1 to TRBJ1-3; a possible D gene is TRBD1 (5 bases). From germline, CDR1 is SQVTM and CDR2 ANQGSEA. The V and J ends lost 4 bases and 2 bases respectively, with 6 bases between them. The CDR3 extends over 12 amino acids. For the CDR3, the DNA is TGCAGCGTTGGAGGGGCTGGAAACACCATATATTTT. This gives the protein CSVGGAGNTIYF.

This clonotype has just a few counts. The CDR3: CATSAGQRETQYF. The CDR3 DNA follows: TGTGCCACCAGTGCGGGGCAGCGAGAGACCCAGTACTTC. The rearrangement uses TRBV24-1 and TRBJ2-5; D is perhaps TRBD1 or TRBD2 (5 bases each). There are 13 residues in the CDR3. Germline V CDR1 and CDR2: KGHDR, SFDVKD. The V end was cut by 5 bases, the J end by 4 bases, with 10 bases between.

About this clonotype: The junction differs from germline at one of its ends, possibly a read error. The V and J genes are TRBV29-1 and TRBJ2-3; 11 bases align to TRBD2. From germline, CDR1 is SQVTM and CDR2 ANQGSEA. The CDR3 runs 14 residues. Here the CDR3 DNA reads TGCAGCGTTGAAGACTCCGCTAGCGGGGGGTCCACCCATTTT. As protein: CSVEDSASGGSTHF.

This clonotype came up a few times. The rearrangement links TRBV6-5 to TRBJ1-6, with 8 bases identical to TRBD1. The CDR3 spans 15 residues. The V gene's germline CDR1 is MNHEY and CDR2 SVGAGI. Trimming at V came to 4 bases and at J to 2 bases, leaving 1 base not matched to a gene. CDR3 protein: CASSSDRAYNSPLHF. DNA of the CDR3: TGTGCCAGCAGTTCGGACAGGGCCTATAATTCACCCCTCCACTTT.

Only one count was recorded for this clonotype. The CDR3 is CASSPPLMGRYEQYF. The CDR3 nucleotides are TGTGCCAGCAGTCCCCCCTTGATGGGGAGGTACGAGCAGTACTTC. V usage is TRBV28 and J usage is TRBJ2-7; a weak D match, TRBD2 (6 bases). CDR1 is MDHEN, CDR2 SYDVKM, per germline. Trimming stripped 5 bases from V and 4 bases from J, with 18 bases between. CDR3 length equals 15 residues. The full variable domain, with the rest looked up from reference TRBV28 and TRBJ2-7, is DVKVTQSSRYLVKRTGEKVFLECVQDMDHENMFWYRQDPGLGLRLIYFSYDVKMKEKGDIPEGYSVSREKKERFSLILESASTNQTSMYLCASSPPLMGRYEQYFGPGTRLTVT.

The chain combines TRBV6-2 or TRBV6-3 with TRBJ2-1; D gene uncertain. The V and J ends lost 0 bases and 5 bases respectively, with 8 bases between them. This CDR3 is built from 14 residues. Germline loops: CDR1 MNHEY, CDR2 SVGEGT. The CDR3 DNA sequence: TGTGCCAGCAGTTACTCGAGCCTCCACAATGAGCAGTTCTTC. This gives the protein CASSYSSLHNEQFF.

This clonotype was seen only a few times. This chain connects TRBV20-1 to TRBJ2-7; D gene uncertain. The length of the CDR3 is 14 residues. Trimming pared 1 base from V and 2 bases from J, leaving 12 bases between. The germline V gene has CDR1 DFQATT and CDR2 SNEGSKA (reference sequence). CDR3 amino acids: CSARGPESTYEQYV. The CDR3 DNA is TGCAGTGCTAGAGGCCCCGAGTCGACCTACGAGCAGTACGTC.

This clonotype was seen repeatedly, ten times or more. In nucleotides, the CDR3 is TGCGCCAGCAGCACCGGGCCTAGGGAAGAGACCCAGTACTTC. Residues: CASSTGPREETQYF. The J gene is TRBJ2-5, the V gene TRBV5-1; D is unresolved. This CDR3 has 14 residues. V lost 4 bases and J 3 bases, leaving 13 bases between the germline ends. Germline V gene data show CDR1 as SGHRS and CDR2 as YFSETQ.

The rearrangement links TRBV3-1 to TRBJ1-6; D gene ambiguous. From germline, CDR1 is LGHDT and CDR2 YNNKEL (reference sequence). The CDR3 consists of 14 residues. V lost 4 bases and J 7 bases, leaving 11 bases between the germline ends. CDR3 loop: CASSRGRANSPLHF. For the CDR3, the DNA is TGTGCCAGCAGCCGCGGACGGGCCAATTCACCCCTCCACTTT.

This clonotype occurred many times. The V call is TRBV7-9, the J call TRBJ1-3, with D perhaps TRBD1 (6 bases). This CDR3 comprises 15 residues. The ends were cut back, 6 bases at V and 0 bases at J, with 12 bases in the middle. Germline V gene lookup returns CDR1 SEHNR and CDR2 FQNEAQ (reference sequence). The CDR3 sequence is CASRKQGYSGNTIYF. The CDR3, as DNA: TGTGCCAGCAGAAAACAGGGTTACTCTGGAAACACCATATATTTT.

The rearrangement links TRBV11-2 to TRBJ2-1, with D unresolved. Trimming shortened V by 5 bases and J by 0 bases, and 14 bases separated the two germline ends. Germline CDR1 is SGHAT and CDR2 is FQNNGV. The length of the CDR3 is 16 residues. CDR3 DNA: TGTGCCAGCAGCCGGACGGCCCAGAGCTCCTACAATGAGCAGTTCTTC. It translates to CASSRTAQSSYNEQFF.

There are a few counts of this clonotype. The J gene is TRBJ1-4, the V gene TRBV4-1; 10 bases are shared with TRBD1. With V trimmed by 6 bases and J by 6 bases, 7 bases remained unmatched. The length of the CDR3 is 15 residues. Germline loops: CDR1 MGHRA, CDR2 YSYEKL. Here the CDR3 reads CASSRGQGIYEKLFF. CDR3 coding DNA: TGCGCCAGCAGTCGGGGACAGGGGATTTATGAAAAACTGTTTTTT.

The gene calls are TRBV10-3 and TRBJ2-2; TRBD1 matches 7 bases. The CDR3 covers 14 residues. In germline, CDR1 is ENHRY, CDR2 SYGVKD. Trimming at V came to 10 bases and at J to 0 bases, leaving 5 bases not matched to a gene. CDR3 loop: CATTGTANTGELFF. CDR3 nucleotides: TGTGCCACCACCGGGACAGCGAACACCGGGGAGCTGTTTTTT.